Listed below are T cell receptor beta chains from one sample, sequenced in a study of control samples from healthy donors and cancer patients. Some clones are missing from TCRdb's copy, which holds only in-frame ones; the method was immunoSEQ multiplex PCR. The table has 190,000 or so clones, approximately 95% seen once. Sample: blood. The receptors come from a man younger than 35 in good health. The conserved cysteine and the conserved F or W are not part of the CDR3 here.

cdr3_length	v_call	j_call	cdr3_aa
14	TRBV5-1	TRBJ1-3	ASSLNRGGTGNTIY
13	TRBV13	TRBJ2-7	ASSLDRQPTYEQY
11	TRBV2	TRBJ1-1	ASKGQTNTEAF
14	TRBV10-3	TRBJ1-1	AISVTGGLMNTEAF
12	TRBV7-3	TRBJ1-1	ASSSRTGDTEAF
11	TRBV2	TRBJ1-5	ASSPGIRQPQH
9	TRBV7-2	TRBJ1-1	ASSLDLEAF
12	TRBV6-5	TRBJ2-3	ASSSSGVADTQY
10	TRBV30	TRBJ1-3	ARSAPGNTIY
11	TRBV7-6	TRBJ1-1	ASSLEQNTEAF
11	TRBV29-1	TRBJ2-1	SVSTYSYNEQF
10	TRBV29-1	TRBJ2-4	SPGFSKNIQY
11	TRBV30	TRBJ2-1	AWSPSSYNEQF
13	TRBV27	TRBJ1-6	ASSYNTGTGVPLH
13	TRBV4-2	TRBJ2-7	ASSQDGQVAYEQY
13	TRBV6-5	TRBJ1-4	ASTPLLATNEKLF
14	TRBV3-1/TRBV3-2	TRBJ2-2	ASSQVMESNTGELF
15	TRBV4-1	TRBJ2-1	ASSHGRTSGGADEQF
11	TRBV2	TRBJ1-4	ASSDVANEKLF
12	TRBV30	TRBJ1-5	AWSPYEGSQPQH
11	TRBV30	TRBJ1-2	AWSPGRSHGYT
13	TRBV5-4	TRBJ1-2	ASSLQQGASGGYT
14	TRBV2	TRBJ1-5	ASSDPLRGGNQPQH
16	TRBV24-1	TRBJ2-2	ATSVSRPGGTNTGELF
13	TRBV5-4	TRBJ2-5	ASRQDRGQSETQY
14	TRBV5-5	TRBJ1-6	ASSLGGGTAHSPLH
13	TRBV12-5	TRBJ2-6	ASGLPNSGANVLT
13	TRBV24-1	TRBJ2-1	ATSSRGALYNEQF
16	TRBV7-4	TRBJ2-7	ASSLEIRGQGDTYEQY
13	TRBV5-8	TRBJ1-6	ASSLDGFRNSPLH